This T cell receptor (beta chain) was sequenced during a study of blood T cell repertoires in COVID-19. Study-level background: Acute-phase and convalescent COVID-19 samples originated in the United States, Italy and Spain. T cells, B-cell-depleted T cells, or PBMCs provided the cDNA or gDNA that served as material.

The cohort comprised adults aged about 18 to 100 years residing in about two dozen US areas. The study counted Cohort 3 donors as recovered given two negative PCRs, clearance, or symptom resolution. Sequencing used immunoSEQ multiplex PCR; TCRdb keeps in-frame clones, though not all of them. The sample carries 180,000 or so clones, over 70% recorded once. This clone has just one count. Sequencing input: PBMCs or T cells enriched from blood (not recorded which). The sequence was obtained from a woman in her fifties or sixties who had recovered from COVID-19.

DNA for the CDR3: TGTGCCAGCAGACAGGGGGCTTATGAGGACGAGCAGTACTTC. Translation: CASRQGAYEDEQYF. This chain joins TRBV2 and TRBJ2-7; 9 positions match TRBD1. Germline V gene sequence: CDR1 SNHLY, CDR2 FYNNEI. This CDR3 contains 14 residues. The J segment lost 5 bases and the V segment lost 6 bases, leaving 8 bases of the junction unmatched.